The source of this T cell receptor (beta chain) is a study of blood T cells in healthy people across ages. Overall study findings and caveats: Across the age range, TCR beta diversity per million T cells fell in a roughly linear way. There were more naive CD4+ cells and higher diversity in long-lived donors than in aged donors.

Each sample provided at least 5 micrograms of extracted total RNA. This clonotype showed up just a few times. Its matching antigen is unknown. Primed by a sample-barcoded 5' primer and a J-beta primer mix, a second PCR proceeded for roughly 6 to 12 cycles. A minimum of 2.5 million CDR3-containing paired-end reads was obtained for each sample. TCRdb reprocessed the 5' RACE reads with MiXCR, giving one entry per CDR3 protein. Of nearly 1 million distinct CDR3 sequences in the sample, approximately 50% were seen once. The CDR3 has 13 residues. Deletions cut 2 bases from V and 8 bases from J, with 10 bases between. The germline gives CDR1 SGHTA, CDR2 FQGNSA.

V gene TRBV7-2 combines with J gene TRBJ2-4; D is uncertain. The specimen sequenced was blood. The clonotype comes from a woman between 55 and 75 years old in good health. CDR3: CASSLQELHIQYF. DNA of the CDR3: TGTGCCAGCAGCTTACAGGAGCTGCACATTCAGTACTTC.